This entry describes one T cell receptor (beta chain). As yet, its antigen is unknown. This sample was taken from a study of blood T cells in healthy people across ages. The study's findings and limits: Underestimates were what the diversity estimates from one million T cells were considered to be.

This CDR3 region has 10 residues. The authors ran a second PCR of 7 to 11 cycles using a sample-barcoded 5' primer and a J-beta primer mix. One entry per CDR3 protein, called by TCRdb with MiXCR from the 5' RACE reads. This table holds 900,000 to 950,000 distinct CDR3 sequences, around 29% found once. Per-sample PBMC isolation yielded at least 6 million cells. These data are also associated with another study on T cells of mothers and their children. That work adds: Primer M1S, used in the second PCR, introduced sample barcodes and 2-4 random nucleotides. Related mother-child pairs shared marginally more repertoire than unrelated pairs, though not significantly.

The chain joins TRBV21-1 to TRBJ2-7. TRBV21-1 corresponds to a pseudogene. Sequenced input: blood. This receptor was taken from a woman in her thirties or forties in good health. CDR3 in DNA: TGTGCCAGCCCTACCTACGAGCAGTACTTC. Amino acids: CASPTYEQYF.